This TCR beta chain was observed in a study of regulatory T cells in long-lasting Graves disease. This clonotype was picked up many times. The antigen is unknown. Findings and caveats of the study: TRBV28, TRBJ1-2 and TRBJ2-5 were favored in persistent disease. Thyroid tissue was not sampled; only peripheral blood was.

Described time point: persistent/refractory GD, antithyroid drugs over 5 years with positive TRAb. Making the TCR library involved RNA that had been extracted from PBMCs. Trimming stripped 3 bases from V and 3 bases from J, with 9 bases between. The CDR3 sequence is 14 residues long. Looked up from germline, CDR1 is SGDLS and CDR2 is YYNGEE. With iRepertoire HTBI primers and Arm-PCR of CDR3 regions, TCR beta libraries were built. Authors' analysis steps: Some 60 TRBV and about 14 TRBJ segments were identified across samples. MiXCR was run by TCRdb on the multiplex PCR reads, yielding one entry per CDR3 protein. In this record, the V and J calls reflect TCRdb's handling and not the investigators' own analysis. The repertoire holds approximately 400,000 distinct CDR3 sequences, with less than 25% as singletons.

This receptor was taken from a female donor with Graves disease. Sequencing used peripheral blood mononuclear cells (PBMCs), obtained when the disease was refractory, from a patient treated with antithyroid drugs. This sequence joins TRBV9 and TRBJ1-4, with D possibly being TRBD1 (6 bases). This CDR3 is CASSAQGANEKLFF. Here the CDR3 DNA reads TGTGCCAGCAGCGCACAGGGTGCTAATGAAAAACTGTTTTTT.